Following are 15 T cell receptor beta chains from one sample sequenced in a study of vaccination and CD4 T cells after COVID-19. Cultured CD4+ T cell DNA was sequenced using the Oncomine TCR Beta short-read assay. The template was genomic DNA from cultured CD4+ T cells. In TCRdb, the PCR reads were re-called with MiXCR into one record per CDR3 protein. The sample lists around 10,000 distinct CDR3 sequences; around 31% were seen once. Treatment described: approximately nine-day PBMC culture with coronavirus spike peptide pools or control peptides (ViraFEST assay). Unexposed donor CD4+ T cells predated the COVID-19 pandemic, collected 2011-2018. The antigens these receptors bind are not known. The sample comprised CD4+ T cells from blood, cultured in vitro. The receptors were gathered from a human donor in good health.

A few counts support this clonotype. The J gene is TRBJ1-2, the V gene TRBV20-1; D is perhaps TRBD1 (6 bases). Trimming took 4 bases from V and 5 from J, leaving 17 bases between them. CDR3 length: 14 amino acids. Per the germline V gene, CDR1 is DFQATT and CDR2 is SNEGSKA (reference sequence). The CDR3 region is CSATSTGFSYGYTF. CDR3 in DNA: TGCAGTGCTACCTCAACAGGGTTTAGTTATGGCTACACCTTC.

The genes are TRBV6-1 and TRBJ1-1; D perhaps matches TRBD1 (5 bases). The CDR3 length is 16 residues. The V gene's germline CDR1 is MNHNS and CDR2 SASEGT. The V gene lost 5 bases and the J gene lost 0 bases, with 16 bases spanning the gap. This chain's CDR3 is CASSHRTGVMNTEAFF. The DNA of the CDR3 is TGTGCCAGCAGTCATCGGACGGGGGTAATGAACACTGAAGCTTTCTTT.

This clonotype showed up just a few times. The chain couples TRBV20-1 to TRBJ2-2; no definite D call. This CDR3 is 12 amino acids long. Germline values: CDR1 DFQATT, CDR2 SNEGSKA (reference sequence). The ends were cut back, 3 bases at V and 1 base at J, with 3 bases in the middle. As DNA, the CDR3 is TGCAGTGCTAGTAAGAACACCGGGGAGCTGTTTTTT. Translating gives CSASKNTGELFF.

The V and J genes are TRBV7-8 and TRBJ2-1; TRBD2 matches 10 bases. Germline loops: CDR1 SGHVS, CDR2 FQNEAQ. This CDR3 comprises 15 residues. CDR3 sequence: CASQKREGSYNEQFF. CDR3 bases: TGTGCTAGTCAAAAGCGGGAGGGCTCCTACAATGAGCAGTTCTTC. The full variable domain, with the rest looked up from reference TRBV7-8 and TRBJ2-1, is GAGVSQSPRYKVAKRGQDVALRCDPISGHVSLFWYQQALGQGPEFLTYFQNEAQLDKSGLPSDRFFAERPEGSVSTLKIQRTQQEDSAVYLCASQKREGSYNEQFFGPGTRLTVL.

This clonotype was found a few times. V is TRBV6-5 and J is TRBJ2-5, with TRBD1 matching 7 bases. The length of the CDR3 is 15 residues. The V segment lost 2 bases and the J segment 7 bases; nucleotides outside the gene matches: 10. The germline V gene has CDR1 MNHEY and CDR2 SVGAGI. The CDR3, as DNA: TGTGCCAGCAGTTACGGAGGACAGGTTGGGGCGACCCAGTACTTC. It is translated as CASSYGGQVGATQYF.

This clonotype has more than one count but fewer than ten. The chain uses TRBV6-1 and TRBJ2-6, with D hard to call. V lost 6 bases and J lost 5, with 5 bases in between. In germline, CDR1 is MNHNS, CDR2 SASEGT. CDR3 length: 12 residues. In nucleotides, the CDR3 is TGTGCCAGCAGCCCCCGGGCCAACGTCCTGACTTTC. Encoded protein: CASSPRANVLTF.

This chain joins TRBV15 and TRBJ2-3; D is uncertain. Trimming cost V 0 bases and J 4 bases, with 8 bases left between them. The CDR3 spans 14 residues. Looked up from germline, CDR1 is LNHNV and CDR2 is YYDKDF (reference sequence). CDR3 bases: TGTGCCACCAGCAGAGAAGGCGGAGCAGATACGCAGTATTTT. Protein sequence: CATSREGGADTQYF.

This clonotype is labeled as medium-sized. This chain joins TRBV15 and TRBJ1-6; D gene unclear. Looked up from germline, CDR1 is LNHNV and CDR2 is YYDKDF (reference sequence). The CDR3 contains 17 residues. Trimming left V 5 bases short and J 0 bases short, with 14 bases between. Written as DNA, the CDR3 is TGTGCCACCAGCCCGAGAGGCAGCAGCTCCTATAATTCACCCCTCCACTTT. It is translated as CATSPRGSSSYNSPLHF.

The CDR3 DNA reads TGCAGTGCTGCCATTGCCGGGGTATACTCCTACGAGCAGTACTTC. Translating it yields CSAAIAGVYSYEQYF. The chain is built from TRBV20-1 and TRBJ2-7; TRBD2 might be the D (5 bases). Trimming removed 5 bases at V and 0 bases at J, with 17 bases between. The CDR3 is 15 amino acids. Germline assignment: CDR1 DFQATT and CDR2 SNEGSKA (reference sequence).

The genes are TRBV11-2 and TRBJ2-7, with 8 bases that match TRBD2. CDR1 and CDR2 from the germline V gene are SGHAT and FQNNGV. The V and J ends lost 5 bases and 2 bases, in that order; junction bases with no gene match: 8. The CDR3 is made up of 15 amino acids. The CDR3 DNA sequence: TGTGCCAGCAGCCTATTTACTAGCGGAACCTACGAGCAGTACTTC. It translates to CASSLFTSGTYEQYF.

The CDR3 coding sequence is TGCAGCGGTGGGCAAGGACAGGGCTATGGCTACACCTTC. It yields the protein CSGGQGQGYGYTF. The V and J genes are TRBV29-1 and TRBJ1-2; TRBD1 aligns across 8 bases. Unmatched junction bases numbered 8, after V lost 7 bases and J lost 4 bases. The CDR3 contains 13 residues. Germline V gene data show CDR1 as SQVTM and CDR2 as ANQGSEA.

In DNA form, the CDR3 reads TGTGCCAGTAGGACAGGGGCCCTTTACAATGAGCAGTTCTTC. Amino acid sequence: CASRTGALYNEQFF. This chain joins TRBV19 and TRBJ2-1, with 8 bases aligning to TRBD1. The length of the CDR3 is 14 residues. V was pared by 6 bases and J by 4 bases, with 5 bases of the junction left unmatched. Germline V lookup: CDR1 LNHDA, CDR2 SQIVND (reference sequence).

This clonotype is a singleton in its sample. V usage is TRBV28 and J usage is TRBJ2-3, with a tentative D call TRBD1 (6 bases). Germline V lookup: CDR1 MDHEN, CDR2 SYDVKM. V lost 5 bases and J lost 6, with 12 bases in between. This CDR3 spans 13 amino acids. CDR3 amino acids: CASSGGSSDTQYF. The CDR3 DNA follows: TGTGCCAGCAGTGGGGGCAGTTCCGATACGCAGTATTTT. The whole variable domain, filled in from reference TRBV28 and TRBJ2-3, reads DVKVTQSSRYLVKRTGEKVFLECVQDMDHENMFWYRQDPGLGLRLIYFSYDVKMKEKGDIPEGYSVSREKKERFSLILESASTNQTSMYLCASSGGSSDTQYFGPGTRLTVL.

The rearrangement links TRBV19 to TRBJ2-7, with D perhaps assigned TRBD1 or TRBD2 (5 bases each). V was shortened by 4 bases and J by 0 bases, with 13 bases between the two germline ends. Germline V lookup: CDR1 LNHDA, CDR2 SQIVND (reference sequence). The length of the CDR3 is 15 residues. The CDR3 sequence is CASSKPGTGSYEQYF. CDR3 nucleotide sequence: TGTGCCAGTAGTAAGCCCGGGACGGGCTCCTACGAGCAGTACTTC.

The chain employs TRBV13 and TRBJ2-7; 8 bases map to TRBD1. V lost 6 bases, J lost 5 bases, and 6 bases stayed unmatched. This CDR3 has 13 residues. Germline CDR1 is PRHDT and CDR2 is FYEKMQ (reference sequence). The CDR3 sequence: CASRPGQDDEQYF. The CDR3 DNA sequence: TGTGCCAGCAGACCGGGACAGGACGACGAGCAGTACTTC. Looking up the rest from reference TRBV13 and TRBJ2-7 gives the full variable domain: AAGVIQSPRHLIKEKRETATLKCYPIPRHDTVYWYQQGPGQDPQFLISFYEKMQSDKGSIPDRFSAQQFSDYHSELNMSSLELGDSALYFCASRPGQDDEQYFGPGTRLTVT.